The 2 T cell receptor beta chains listed next were all sequenced from one sample in a study of T cell changes during pregnancy in multiple sclerosis. The table came from immunoSEQ multiplex PCR; TCRdb's copy has only in-frame clones and leaves some out. The sample lists approximately 50,000 clones; about 94% were seen once. This material consisted of CD4+ T cells from peripheral blood mononuclear cells, taken after pregnancy. The receptors were gathered from a female donor with multiple sclerosis, enrolled in a pregnancy study.

The V gene is TRBV30, the J gene TRBJ2-3; 8 bases line up with TRBD2. J was trimmed by 2 bases and V by 7 bases; bases with no gene match: 8. Germline CDR1 GTSNPN, CDR2 SVGIG (reference sequence). The CDR3 consists of 14 residues. CDR3 bases: TGTGCCTTGTCGGGAGGGCGGAACACAGATACGCAGTATTTT. Protein sequence: CALSGGRNTDTQYF.

The chain recombines TRBV18 with TRBJ2-7; TRBD1 is a possible D gene (6 bases). The CDR3 has 17 amino acids. The V end was cut by 4 bases, the J end by 0 bases, with 19 bases between. CDR1 and CDR2 (germline): KGHSH, LQKENI. CDR3 bases: TGTGCCAGCTCACACGGTAGCTACCGGGACAACTCCTACGAGCAGTACTTC. Translating it yields CASSHGSYRDNSYEQYF.